Below are 30 T cell receptor beta chains sequenced from a single sample in a study of T cell responses to AZD1222 COVID-19 vaccine. Only in-frame clones appear in the TCRdb table, and some are missing; sequencing was by immunoSEQ multiplex PCR. This sample has 100,000 or so clones; around 87% occur once, and the top ten carry 2.5% to 3%. The sample in question was peripheral blood, obtained on day 0 of AZD1222 vaccination. Receptors were obtained from an adult in good health.

The chain recombines TRBV18 with TRBJ1-6, with 8 bases identical to TRBD1. Germline V gene sequence: CDR1 KGHSH, CDR2 LQKENI. V shed 3 bases and J 8 bases; nucleotides not matched to a gene: 9. The CDR3 consists of 16 residues. CDR3 loop: CASSPSMDREDSPLHF. CDR3 sequence (DNA): TGTGCCAGCTCACCCTCAATGGACAGGGAGGATTCACCCCTCCACTTT.

The genes are TRBV10-3 and TRBJ2-3; D might be TRBD1 or TRBD2, each matching 5 bases. CDR1 and CDR2 from the germline V gene are ENHRY and SYGVKD. The germline V and J ends were trimmed by 4 bases and 11 bases, with 25 bases remaining between them. This CDR3 is 16 amino acids long. The CDR3 here is CAISAWDHPASEGQYF. The CDR3 nucleotides are TGTGCCATCAGTGCATGGGACCATCCCGCGTCCGAGGGGCAGTATTTT.

A single count supports this clone. The chain carries TRBV5-1 and TRBJ2-7, with 9 nucleotides matching TRBD1. Germline CDR1 reads SGHRS; CDR2 reads YFSETQ. Trimming at V came to 4 bases and at J to 5 bases, leaving 7 bases not matched to a gene. The CDR3 runs 14 residues. CDR3 protein: CASSPRTGVDEQYF. The CDR3 DNA reads TGCGCCAGCAGCCCTAGGACAGGGGTGGACGAGCAGTACTTC.

The chain couples TRBV29-1 to TRBJ2-3; D gene ambiguous. Germline V gene sequence: CDR1 SQVTM, CDR2 ANQGSEA. V lost 7 bases, J lost 6 bases, and 17 bases lay in between. The CDR3 extends over 13 amino acids. CDR3 in amino acids: CSAKESLYDTQYF. CDR3 coding DNA: TGCAGCGCCAAGGAGTCGTTATACGATACGCAGTATTTT.

The V and J genes are TRBV5-8 and TRBJ2-1, with D possibly being TRBD2 (5 bases). CDR3 length equals 11 residues. CDR1 is SGHTS and CDR2 is YDEGEE in the germline V gene. V shed 6 bases and J shed 7 bases, with 8 bases lying between them. The CDR3 region is CASMEVNEQFF. CDR3 nucleotide sequence: TGTGCCAGCATGGAGGTTAATGAGCAGTTCTTC.

This clone has only one observation. The rearrangement links TRBV27 to TRBJ2-7; tentative D call: TRBD1 (6 bases). The V gene lost 5 bases and the J gene lost 0 bases, with 14 bases spanning the gap. From germline, CDR1 is MNHEY and CDR2 SMNVEV (reference sequence). The CDR3 covers 15 residues. The CDR3 reads CASSEDSLSSYEQYF. The CDR3, as DNA: TGTGCCAGCAGTGAGGACAGTTTGAGCTCCTACGAGCAGTACTTC.

The gene calls are TRBV28 and TRBJ2-1; D perhaps matches TRBD1 (6 bases). V was cut by 6 bases and J by 4 bases, with 13 bases left in between. The length of the CDR3 is 14 residues. Germline V gene lookup returns CDR1 MDHEN and CDR2 SYDVKM. The CDR3 nucleotides are TGTGCCAGCAGCCTAGGGGGAAAATACAATGAGCAGTTCTTC. It translates to CASSLGGKYNEQFF. The entire variable domain, with the rest obtained from reference TRBV28 and TRBJ2-1, is as follows: DVKVTQSSRYLVKRTGEKVFLECVQDMDHENMFWYRQDPGLGLRLIYFSYDVKMKEKGDIPEGYSVSREKKERFSLILESASTNQTSMYLCASSLGGKYNEQFFGPGTRLTVL.

This clone was picked up a small number of times. The chain links TRBV5-4 to TRBJ1-1; D is unresolved. CDR1 and CDR2 from the germline V gene are SGHNT and YYREEE (reference sequence). V lost 2 bases, J lost 5 bases, and 22 bases lay in between. The CDR3 totals 17 residues. CDR3 sequence: CASSFGGRGSRKTEAFF. The CDR3 DNA follows: TGTGCCAGCAGCTTTGGAGGGCGAGGGAGCAGAAAGACTGAAGCTTTCTTT.

This chain links TRBV5-1 with TRBJ1-6; D is possibly TRBD1 (5 bases). The V and J ends lost 7 bases and 9 bases respectively, with 20 bases between them. CDR1 is SGHRS and CDR2 is YFSETQ in the germline V gene. This CDR3 is 15 amino acids long. CDR3 protein: CASGPGGDLASPLHF. The CDR3 DNA reads TGCGCCAGCGGCCCGGGGGGGGACCTGGCTTCACCCCTCCACTTT.

The CDR3 bases are TGTGCCAGCAGTTTCTCCGGGACAGGAACCTACGAGCAGTACTTC. Translating gives CASSFSGTGTYEQYF. This sequence joins TRBV28 and TRBJ2-7, with 8 positions matching TRBD1. The CDR3 sequence is 15 residues long. In germline, CDR1 is MDHEN, CDR2 SYDVKM. After removal of 3 bases from V and 2 bases from J, the junction contained 6 bases not matched to a gene.

The rearrangement joins TRBV23-1 to TRBJ2-1; D perhaps matches TRBD1 (6 bases). TRBV23-1 is noted as an ORF with a role that remains uncertain. The CDR3 has 22 amino acids. Trimming left V 4 bases short and J 0 bases short, with 31 bases between. The CDR3 coding sequence is TGCGCCAGCAGTCCCGTAGGGCTGGAGATAGAAAAGGACAGAAACTCCTACAATGAGCAGTTCTTC. Its protein product is CASSPVGLEIEKDRNSYNEQFF.

The genes are TRBV12-3 or TRBV12-4 and TRBJ1-1; 8 nucleotides align to TRBD1. CDR3 length: 12 residues. With V trimmed by 11 bases and J by 1 base, 3 bases remained unmatched. The CDR3 region is CAGQGANTEAFF. The CDR3 DNA is TGTGCCGGACAGGGCGCGAACACTGAAGCTTTCTTT.

This clone was detected once. The V and J genes are TRBV9 and TRBJ2-3; TRBD2 agrees at 16 bases. The CDR3 is made up of 19 amino acids. V shed 1 base, J shed 0 bases, and the junction held 5 bases outside the gene matches. Germline CDR1 reads SGDLS; CDR2 reads YYNGEE. As DNA, the CDR3 is TGTGCCAGCAGCGTAACGGGACTAGCGGGGGGGTTCAGCACAGATACGCAGTATTTT. Its protein product is CASSVTGLAGGFSTDTQYF. Drawing the rest from reference TRBV9 and TRBJ2-3, the complete variable domain is DSGVTQTPKHLITATGQRVTLRCSPRSGDLSVYWYQQSLDQGLQFLIQYYNGEERAKGNILERFSAQQFPDLHSELNLSSLELGDSALYFCASSVTGLAGGFSTDTQYFGPGTRLTVL.

This chain joins TRBV4-2 and TRBJ2-2, with 9 bases identical to TRBD2. Germline values: CDR1 LGHNA, CDR2 YNFKEQ. The junction had 15 bases not matched to a gene; V was cut back by 4 bases and J by 6 bases. This CDR3 region has 18 residues. CDR3 in amino acids: CASSPSPIAGATAGELFF. In DNA form, the CDR3 reads TGTGCCAGCAGCCCGTCACCCATAGCGGGAGCAACGGCCGGGGAGCTGTTTTTT.

The genes are TRBV28 and TRBJ1-1; TRBD1 agrees at 10 bases. Trimming removed 7 bases from V and 1 base from J; junction bases left unmatched: 18. Germline-derived CDR1 and CDR2 are MDHEN and SYDVKM. The CDR3 has 19 amino acids. The CDR3 coding sequence is TGTGCCAGCAACCACCCCCGGGACAGGGGAGTTTCGTGGAACACTGAAGCTTTCTTT. Translation gives CASNHPRDRGVSWNTEAFF.

The rearrangement links TRBV4-3 to TRBJ1-1, with D maybe TRBD1 (6 bases). The V end was cut by 1 base, the J end by 11 bases, with 14 bases between. The germline V gene encodes CDR1 LGHNA and CDR2 YSLEER. The length of the CDR3 is 13 residues. For the CDR3, the DNA is TGCGCCAGCAGCCAAGTGGGGGGCCAGGGGGCTTTCTTT. Protein: CASSQVGGQGAFF.

The chain combines TRBV24-1 with TRBJ2-1, with TRBD2 matching 11 bases. Germline CDR1 is KGHDR and CDR2 is SFDVKD. After removal of 2 bases from V and 6 bases from J, the junction contained 8 bases not matched to a gene. The CDR3 loop spans 17 amino acids. As DNA, the CDR3 is TGTGCCACCAGTGATTCAGCTAGCGGGGGGCGCCTCAATGAGCAGTTCTTC. Amino acid sequence: CATSDSASGGRLNEQFF.

V gene TRBV12-3 or TRBV12-4 combines with J gene TRBJ1-6; D possibly corresponds to TRBD1 (6 bases). Trimming stripped 3 bases from V and 9 bases from J, with 9 bases between. The CDR3 consists of 13 residues. DNA for the CDR3: TGTGCCAGCAGTTTGGTGGGGGCTTCACCCCTCCACTTT. It is translated as CASSLVGASPLHF.

This chain joins TRBV7-9 and TRBJ2-7; TRBD2 matches 13 bases. The CDR3 sequence is 16 residues long. Unmatched junction bases numbered 5, after V lost 2 bases and J lost 4 bases. Per the germline V gene, CDR1 is SEHNR and CDR2 is FQNEAQ (reference sequence). The CDR3 coding sequence is TGTGCCAGCAGCTTACCTCCGGGACTAGCGGGGTACGAGCAGTACTTC. It encodes CASSLPPGLAGYEQYF.

This chain uses TRBV24-1 with TRBJ2-4; 12 bases agree with TRBD2. The CDR3 spans 18 residues. Germline CDR1 and CDR2: KGHDR and SFDVKD. V dropped 4 bases and J dropped 0; count of bases not matched to a gene: 6. Written as DNA, the CDR3 is TGTGCCACCAGTGAGAGACTAGCGGGGGAAGGAGCCAAAAACATTCAGTACTTC. Its protein is CATSERLAGEGAKNIQYF.

This chain uses TRBV9 with TRBJ2-7; D possibly corresponds to TRBD2 (5 bases). The CDR3 spans 13 residues. The V end was cut by 1 base, the J end by 6 bases, with 11 bases between. Germline V CDR1 and CDR2: SGDLS, YYNGEE. CDR3 DNA sequence: TGTGCCAGCAGCGTATCGGTGGGGAGCGAGCAGTACTTC. This translates into CASSVSVGSEQYF. Combining the CDR3 with reference TRBV9 and TRBJ2-7 gives the whole variable domain DSGVTQTPKHLITATGQRVTLRCSPRSGDLSVYWYQQSLDQGLQFLIQYYNGEERAKGNILERFSAQQFPDLHSELNLSSLELGDSALYFCASSVSVGSEQYFGPGTRLTVT.

The chain is built from TRBV15 and TRBJ1-2; D unclear. Germline-derived CDR1 and CDR2 are LNHNV and YYDKDF (reference sequence). This CDR3 spans 15 amino acids. V lost 5 bases and J 5 bases, leaving 18 bases between the germline ends. The DNA of the CDR3 is TGTGCCACCAGCGCCCAGGCGGCGGCCGGGTATGGCTACACCTTC. As protein: CATSAQAAAGYGYTF. The variable domain in full, with the rest retrieved from reference TRBV15 and TRBJ1-2, is DAMVIQNPRYQVTQFGKPVTLSCSQTLNHNVMYWYQQKSSQAPKLLFHYYDKDFNNEADTPDNFQSRRPNTSFCFLDIRSPGLGDTAMYLCATSAQAAAGYGYTFGSGTRLTVV.

The CDR3 reads CASSLSGGEYEQYF. As DNA, the CDR3 is TGCGCCAGCAGCTTGTCAGGGGGCGAGTACGAGCAGTACTTC. The chain couples TRBV5-1 to TRBJ2-7, with 8 positions matching TRBD1. The V segment lost 1 base and the J segment 4 bases; nucleotides outside the gene matches: 4. Per germline, CDR1 SGHRS and CDR2 YFSETQ. The CDR3 extends over 14 amino acids.

This chain uses TRBV10-3 with TRBJ2-1; D gene ambiguous. This CDR3 has 16 amino acids. The germline V gene has CDR1 ENHRY and CDR2 SYGVKD. The V end lost 3 bases, the J end lost 0 bases, and 12 bases lay between the germline ends. The CDR3 here is CAISEFRSNSYNEQFF. CDR3 coding DNA: TGTGCCATCAGTGAATTTCGGTCCAACTCCTACAATGAGCAGTTCTTC.

V and J are TRBV5-5 and TRBJ2-1; D possibly corresponds to TRBD2 (6 bases). V was clipped by 0 bases and J by 4 bases, with 11 bases between them. The CDR3 extends over 15 amino acids. Germline lookup yields CDR1 SGHKS and CDR2 YYEKEE (reference sequence). CDR3 sequence (DNA): TGTGCCAGCAGCTTGGAGGGGCGGGATTACAATGAGCAGTTCTTC. This sequence encodes CASSLEGRDYNEQFF.

J is TRBJ1-6 and V is TRBV7-9; 7 positions match TRBD1. CDR3 length equals 15 residues. CDR1 SEHNR and CDR2 FQNEAQ come from the germline V gene (reference sequence). Unmatched junction bases numbered 8, after V lost 5 bases and J lost 7 bases. The CDR3 sequence: CASSPPGTANSPLHF. The CDR3 DNA is TGTGCCAGCAGCCCCCCCGGGACAGCAAATTCACCCCTCCACTTT. Based on the CDR3 plus reference TRBV7-9 and TRBJ1-6, the full variable domain is DTGVSQNPRHKITKRGQNVTFRCDPISEHNRLYWYRQTLGQGPEFLTYFQNEAQLEKSRLLSDRFSAERPKGSFSTLEIQRTEQGDSAMYLCASSPPGTANSPLHFGNGTRLTVT.

The chain employs TRBV27 and TRBJ1-2; possibly TRBD1 for D (6 bases). The germline V gene has CDR1 MNHEY and CDR2 SMNVEV (reference sequence). V lost 3 bases and J lost 7, with 12 bases in between. The CDR3 sequence is 13 residues long. The CDR3, as DNA: TGTGCCAGCAGTTTTCAGGGGCAGGGTGGCTACACCTTC. It yields the protein CASSFQGQGGYTF.

The rearrangement joins TRBV19 to TRBJ1-4, with D unclear. V was cut by 2 bases and J by 6 bases, with 13 bases left in between. Germline V gives CDR1 LNHDA, CDR2 SQIVND (reference sequence). This CDR3 region has 15 residues. The CDR3 DNA sequence: TGTGCCAGTAGTATAAGTCCTGGGAGGTATGAAAAACTGTTTTTT. It translates to CASSISPGRYEKLFF.

This chain uses TRBV7-6 with TRBJ1-1; TRBD1 might be the D (5 bases). This CDR3 is built from 13 residues. The germline V gene encodes CDR1 SGHVS and CDR2 FNYEAQ. V was pared by 1 base and J by 8 bases, with 11 bases between. CDR3 sequence: CASSLEWGLEAFF. Here the CDR3 DNA reads TGTGCCAGCAGCTTAGAATGGGGGTTGGAAGCTTTCTTT. The full variable domain, in which reference TRBV7-6 and TRBJ1-1 provide the parts outside the CDR3, is GAGVSQSPRYKVTKRGQDVALRCDPISGHVSLYWYRQALGQGPEFLTYFNYEAQQDKSGLPNDRFSAERPEGSISTLTIQRTEQRDSAMYRCASSLEWGLEAFFGQGTRLTVV.

The chain couples TRBV11-3 to TRBJ2-1, with 11 nucleotides matching TRBD2. Germline V gene lookup returns CDR1 SGHNT and CDR2 YENEEA. The trim removed 5 bases at V and 5 bases at J, leaving 11 bases unmatched. The CDR3 runs 17 residues. This chain's CDR3 is CASSPGTSGSSNNEQFF. CDR3 DNA sequence: TGTGCCAGCAGCCCGGGGACTAGCGGATCCTCTAACAATGAGCAGTTCTTC.